This TCR beta chain came from a study of blood T cell repertoires in COVID-19. Study-level background: The origin of the acute and convalescent COVID-19 samples was the United States, Italy and Spain. T cells, B-cell-depleted T cells, or PBMCs provided the cDNA or gDNA that served as material.

The CDR3 totals 14 residues. The germline CDR1 and CDR2 sequences are SGHTA and FQGTGA. V was trimmed by 5 bases and J by 0 bases, leaving 5 bases between them. Per the authors' pipeline: Researchers report that nucleated cell counts were estimated from reference gene primer amplification. The repertoire was sequenced with immunoSEQ multiplex PCR; TCRdb's copy has only in-frame clones and lacks some. V and J calls and clone size are copied from that table; D and trimming were computed from the DNA. The sample holds about 310,000 clones, about 90% seen once. The sequence was obtained from a woman aged 50 to 65 who had recovered from COVID-19. The V and J genes are TRBV7-3 and TRBJ2-6, with unresolved D. Input material: peripheral blood. The CDR3 sequence: CASSQNSGANVLTF. Written as DNA, the CDR3 is TGTGCCAGCAGCCAGAACTCTGGGGCCAACGTCCTGACTTTC.